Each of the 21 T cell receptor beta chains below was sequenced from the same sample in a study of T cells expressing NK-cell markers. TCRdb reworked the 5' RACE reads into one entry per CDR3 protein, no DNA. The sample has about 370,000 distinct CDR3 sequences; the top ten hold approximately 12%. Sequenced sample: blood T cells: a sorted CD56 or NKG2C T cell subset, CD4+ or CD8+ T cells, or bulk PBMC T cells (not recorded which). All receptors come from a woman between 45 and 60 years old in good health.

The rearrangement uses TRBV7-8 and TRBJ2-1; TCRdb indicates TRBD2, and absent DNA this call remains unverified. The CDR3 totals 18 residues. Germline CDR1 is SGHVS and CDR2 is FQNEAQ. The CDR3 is CASRPRIGLAGGLYEQFF.

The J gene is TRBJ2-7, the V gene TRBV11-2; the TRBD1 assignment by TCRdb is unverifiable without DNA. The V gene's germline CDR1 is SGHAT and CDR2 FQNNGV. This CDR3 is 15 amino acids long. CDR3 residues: CASSFRQADSYEQYF.

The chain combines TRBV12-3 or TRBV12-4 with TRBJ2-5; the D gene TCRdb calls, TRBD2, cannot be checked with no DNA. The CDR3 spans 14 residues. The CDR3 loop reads CASRRGLAGPTQYF.

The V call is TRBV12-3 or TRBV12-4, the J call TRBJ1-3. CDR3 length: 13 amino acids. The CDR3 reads CASSLSLGNTIYF.

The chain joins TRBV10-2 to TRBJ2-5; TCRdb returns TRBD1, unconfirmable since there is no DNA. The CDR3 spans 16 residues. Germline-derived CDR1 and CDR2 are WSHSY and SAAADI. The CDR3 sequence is CASSVTGTEGGETQYF.

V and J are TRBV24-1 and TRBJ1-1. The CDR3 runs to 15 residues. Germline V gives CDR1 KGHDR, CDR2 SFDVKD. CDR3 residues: CATSDLGLVSTEAFF.

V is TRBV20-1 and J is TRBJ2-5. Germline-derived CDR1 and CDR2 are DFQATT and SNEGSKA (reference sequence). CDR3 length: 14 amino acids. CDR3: CSARGVRTQETQYF.

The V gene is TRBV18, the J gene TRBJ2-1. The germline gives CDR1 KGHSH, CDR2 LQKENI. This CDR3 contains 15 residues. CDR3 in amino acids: CASSPPVGRDNEQFF.

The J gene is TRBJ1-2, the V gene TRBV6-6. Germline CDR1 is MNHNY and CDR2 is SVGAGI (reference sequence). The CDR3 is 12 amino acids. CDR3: CASSSNNYGYTF.

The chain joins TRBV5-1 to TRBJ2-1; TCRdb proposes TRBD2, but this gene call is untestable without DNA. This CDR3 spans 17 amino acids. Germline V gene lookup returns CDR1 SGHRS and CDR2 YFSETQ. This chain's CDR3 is CASSFAALLPVNNEQFF.

The CDR3 here is CASSLTSGKTYNEQFF. This chain connects TRBV18 to TRBJ2-1; TCRdb outputs TRBD2, but without DNA this stays unchecked. The CDR3 consists of 16 residues. Germline CDR1 reads KGHSH; CDR2 reads LQKENI.

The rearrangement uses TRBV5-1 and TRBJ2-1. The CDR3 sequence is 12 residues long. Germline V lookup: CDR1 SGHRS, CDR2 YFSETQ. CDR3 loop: CASSLEGQEQFF.

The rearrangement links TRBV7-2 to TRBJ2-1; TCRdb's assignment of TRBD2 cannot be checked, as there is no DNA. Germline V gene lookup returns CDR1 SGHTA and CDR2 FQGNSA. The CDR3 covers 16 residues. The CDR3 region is CASSSRTSGRNNEQFF. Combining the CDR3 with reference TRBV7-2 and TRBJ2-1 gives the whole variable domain GAGVSQSPSNKVTEKGKDVELRCDPISGHTALYWYRQSLGQGLEFLIYFQGNSAPDKSGLPSDRFSAERTGGSVSTLTIQRTQQEDSAVYLCASSSRTSGRNNEQFFGPGTRLTVL.

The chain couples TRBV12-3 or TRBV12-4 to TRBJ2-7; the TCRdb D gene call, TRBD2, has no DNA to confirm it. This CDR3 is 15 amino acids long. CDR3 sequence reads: CASSFTERDPYEQYF.

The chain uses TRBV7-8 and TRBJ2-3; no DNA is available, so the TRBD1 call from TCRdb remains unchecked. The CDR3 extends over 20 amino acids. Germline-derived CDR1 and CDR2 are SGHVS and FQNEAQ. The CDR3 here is CASSWDRGRLLATSTDTQYF. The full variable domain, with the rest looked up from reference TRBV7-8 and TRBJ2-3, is GAGVSQSPRYKVAKRGQDVALRCDPISGHVSLFWYQQALGQGPEFLTYFQNEAQLDKSGLPSDRFFAERPEGSVSTLKIQRTQQEDSAVYLCASSWDRGRLLATSTDTQYFGPGTRLTVL.

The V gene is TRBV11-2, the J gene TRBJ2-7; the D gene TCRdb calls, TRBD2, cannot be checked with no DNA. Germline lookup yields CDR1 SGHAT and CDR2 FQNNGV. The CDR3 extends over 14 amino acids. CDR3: CASSLWTSNYEQYF.

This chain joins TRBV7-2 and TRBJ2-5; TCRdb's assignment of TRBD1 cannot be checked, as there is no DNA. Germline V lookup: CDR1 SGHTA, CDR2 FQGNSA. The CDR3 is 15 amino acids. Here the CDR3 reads CASSLGGKGQKTQYF.

The CDR3 here is CAASGNTEAFF. This rearrangement joins TRBV6-5 to TRBJ1-1. Germline-derived CDR1 and CDR2 are MNHEY and SVGAGI. The CDR3 has 11 residues.

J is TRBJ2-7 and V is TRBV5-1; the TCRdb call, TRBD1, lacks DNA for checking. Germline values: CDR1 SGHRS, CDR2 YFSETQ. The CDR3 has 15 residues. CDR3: CASSLVVGGSYEQYF.

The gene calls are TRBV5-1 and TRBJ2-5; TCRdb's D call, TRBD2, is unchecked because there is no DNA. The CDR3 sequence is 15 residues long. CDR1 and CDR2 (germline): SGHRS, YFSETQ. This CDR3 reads CASSLGGGIQETQYF.

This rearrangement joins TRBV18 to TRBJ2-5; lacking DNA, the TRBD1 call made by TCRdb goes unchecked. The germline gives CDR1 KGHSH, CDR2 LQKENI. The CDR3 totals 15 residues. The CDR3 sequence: CASRRLQGGTETQYF.